A selection of T cell receptor beta chains follows, all from one sample in a study of blood T cell repertoires in COVID-19. Assay: immunoSEQ multiplex PCR; the TCRdb copy retains only in-frame clones and omits some. Altogether about 69,000 clones are present, 84% being singletons, with the ten largest covering 13%. The sample taken for sequencing was peripheral blood. The receptor set was obtained from a man aged 50 or older with COVID-19, enrolled during active disease. Both conserved end residues are part of each CDR3. The D gene is left open where the match is weak. The size of a clone is reported for some rows only, either as once, few or many, or as a class for expanded clones.

V	length	size	D	J	DNA	CDR3
TRBV7-9	14	.	.	TRBJ2-6	TGTGCCAGCAGCTTAGATGGGGGCAGCACCGTCCTGACTTTC	CASSLDGGSTVLTF
TRBV11-2	13	.	.	TRBJ1-2	TGTGCCAGCAGCCGGTCGACAGTCTTTGGCTACACCTTC	CASSRSTVFGYTF
TRBV10-1	18	.	TRBD1	TRBJ1-3	TGCGCCAGCAGTGAATCGTTCGTCCGGGACAGGTCTGGAAACACCATATATTTT	CASSESFVRDRSGNTIYF
TRBV27	13	medium-sized	TRBD2	TRBJ2-1	TGTGCCAGCACCACCGGGACTAACAATGAGCAGTTCTTC	CASTTGTNNEQFF
TRBV18	14	.	TRBD1	TRBJ1-5	TGTGCCAGCGGGACAGGGAAGTCCAATCAGCCCCAGCATTTT	CASGTGKSNQPQHF
TRBV9	14	once	.	TRBJ2-7	TGTGCCAGCAGCGTCGCAGAAGTACCCTACGAGCAGTACTTC	CASSVAEVPYEQYF
TRBV30	16	few	TRBD2	TRBJ2-5	TGTGCCTGGGGGACTAGCGGGGCGCCCATCCAAGAGACCCAGTACTTC	CAWGTSGAPIQETQYF
TRBV6-5	15	.	TRBD1	TRBJ1-6	TGTGCCAGCAGCCATACGACAGGGGATAATTCACCCCTCCACTTT	CASSHTTGDNSPLHF
TRBV5-4	13	once	.	TRBJ2-2	TGTGCCAGCAGGTTAATGTCGGGCGGGGAGCTGTTTTTT	CASRLMSGGELFF
TRBV7-2	14	.	.	TRBJ2-7	TGTGCCAGCAGCTTAGACCCGGGGGCCTACGAGCAGTACTTC	CASSLDPGAYEQYF
TRBV5-5	18	.	TRBD2	TRBJ2-7	TGTGCCAGCAGCATCAGGACTAGCGGGGGGTTCCTCTCCTACGAGCAGTACTTC	CASSIRTSGGFLSYEQYF
TRBV6-2/TRBV6-3	14	.	.	TRBJ2-3	TGTGCCAGCAGTCCCGGAGGTGGCACAGATACGCAGTATTTT	CASSPGGGTDTQYF
TRBV3-1/TRBV3-2	15	.	.	TRBJ2-7	TGTGCCAGCAGCCAACCCGAGACAGCATCCTACGAGCAGTACTTC	CASSQPETASYEQYF
TRBV5-1	14	.	TRBD1	TRBJ2-1	TGCGCCAGCAGCTTGGCGGGACAGCTCGGTGAGCAGTTCTTC	CASSLAGQLGEQFF
TRBV3-1/TRBV3-2	16	once	TRBD1	TRBJ2-7	TGTGCCAGCAGCCACACGACCGGGACAGGGGGCTGCGAGCAGTACTTC	CASSHTTGTGGCEQYF
TRBV4-1	15	.	.	TRBJ2-3	TGCGCCAGCAGCCAAGAAGGCCCTAGTGCAGATACGCAGTATTTT	CASSQEGPSADTQYF
TRBV6-5	13	.	.	TRBJ1-1	TGTGCCAGCACATCCGGGGTGAACACTGAAGCTTTCTTT	CASTSGVNTEAFF
TRBV7-3	15	.	.	TRBJ2-5	TGTGCCAGCAGCTTAACGGGGGGATTCGCGGAGACCCAGTACTTC	CASSLTGGFAETQYF
TRBV19	14	.	TRBD2	TRBJ2-3	TGTGCCACCCGGGTAGCGGGGGGTTGGGATACGCAGTATTTT	CATRVAGGWDTQYF
TRBV3-1/TRBV3-2	14	few	TRBD1	TRBJ1-2	TGTGCCAGCAGCCACCGACAGGGGGCAAGGGGCTACACCTTC	CASSHRQGARGYTF
TRBV7-9	11	few	.	TRBJ1-2	TGTGCCAGTGGACATGACCTTGGCTACACCTTC	CASGHDLGYTF
TRBV11-3	13	few	TRBD1	TRBJ1-1	TGTGCCAGCAGCGACAGGGTCGACACTGAAGCTTTCTTT	CASSDRVDTEAFF
TRBV9	14	.	TRBD1	TRBJ1-4	TGTGCCAGTTCGACAGGGGGCGCAAATGAAAAACTGTTTTTT	CASSTGGANEKLFF
TRBV5-1	13	few	.	TRBJ2-7	TGCGCCAGCAGCTTGGGGGCTAACTACGAGCAGTACTTC	CASSLGANYEQYF
TRBV12-3/TRBV12-4	13	.	.	TRBJ1-1	TGTGCCAGCAGTTTGAGGGTCGACACTGAAGCTTTCTTT	CASSLRVDTEAFF
TRBV2	11	.	.	TRBJ2-7	TGTGCCAGCCGCAGCTCCTACGAGCAGTACTTC	CASRSSYEQYF
TRBV5-1	13	.	.	TRBJ1-6	TGCGCCAGCAGCTCCGACAGAGAGTCACCCCTCCACTTT	CASSSDRESPLHF